What follows are 31 T cell receptor beta chains derived from one specimen sequenced in a study of blood T cell repertoires in COVID-19. Profiling relied on immunoSEQ multiplex PCR, and the TCRdb table lists in-frame clones only, not all of them. The repertoire holds approximately 180,000 clones, with 87% as singletons. The sample was peripheral blood. These receptors all come from a woman between 70 and 85 years old with COVID-19, enrolled during active disease.

This clone has more than one count but fewer than ten. In nucleotides, the CDR3 is TGCAGCGTGGACACCGGGAGCTCCTACGAGCAGTACTTC. Translation: CSVDTGSSYEQYF. The chain has TRBV29-1 and TRBJ2-7, with D possibly TRBD2 on 6 matching bases. CDR1 and CDR2 (germline): SQVTM, ANQGSEA. The length of the CDR3 is 13 residues. Deletions cut 6 bases from V and 0 bases from J, with 12 bases between.

The CDR3, as DNA: TGTGCCAGCAGCTTAGGCTTCGGGGGGACTTCTAGCACAGATACGCAGTATTTT. It yields the protein CASSLGFGGTSSTDTQYF. J is TRBJ2-3 and V is TRBV7-3; TRBD2 matches 7 bases. The V gene's germline CDR1 is SGHTA and CDR2 FQGTGA. This CDR3 has 18 residues. J lost 0 bases, V lost 2 bases, and 11 bases had no gene match.

The chain recombines TRBV11-3 with TRBJ2-7; D not certain. The CDR3 is made up of 13 amino acids. The germline V gene has CDR1 SGHNT and CDR2 YENEEA. V was pared by 1 base and J by 3 bases, with 7 bases between. The CDR3 is CASSLVAVYEQYF. The CDR3 DNA is TGTGCCAGCAGCTTAGTAGCAGTCTACGAGCAGTACTTC.

The rearrangement joins TRBV6-5 to TRBJ1-1; 7 bases align to TRBD1. V gave up 2 bases and J gave up 0 bases; unmatched junction bases: 6. The CDR3 consists of 16 residues. The germline gives CDR1 MNHEY, CDR2 SVGAGI. The DNA of the CDR3 is TGTGCCAGCAGTTACAGTTTGGGACAGATGAACACTGAAGCTTTCTTT. Its translation: CASSYSLGQMNTEAFF.

V gene TRBV5-6 combines with J gene TRBJ1-1; D ambiguous. CDR3 size: 14 residues. Trimming cost V 3 bases and J 7 bases, with 16 bases left between them. Germline V lookup: CDR1 SGHDT, CDR2 YYEEEE. The CDR3 loop is CASSSPINAGEAFF. The CDR3 DNA reads as TGTGCCAGCAGCTCACCGATCAACGCCGGTGAAGCTTTCTTT.

Concerning this clone itself: Other DNA sequences in this specimen translate into the identical CDR3. The V call is TRBV19, the J call TRBJ1-2; D is unresolved. Trimming took 5 bases from V and 7 from J, leaving 11 bases between them. This CDR3 is 12 amino acids long. In germline, CDR1 is LNHDA, CDR2 SQIVND (reference sequence). CDR3 nucleotides: TGTGCCAGTAGTCCCCGACAAGGTGGCTACACCTTC. Amino acids: CASSPRQGGYTF.

This clone occurred a few times. The chain carries TRBV27 and TRBJ2-7, with D possibly TRBD2 on 6 matching bases. The CDR3 covers 12 residues. CDR1 and CDR2 from the germline V gene are MNHEY and SMNVEV (reference sequence). The V and J ends lost 4 bases and 6 bases respectively, with 10 bases between them. CDR3: CASSSREREQYF. CDR3 nucleotides: TGTGCCAGCAGTTCTCGGGAGCGCGAGCAGTACTTC.

This chain connects TRBV19 to TRBJ2-7; unclear D gene. The CDR3 totals 13 residues. CDR1 and CDR2 (germline): LNHDA, SQIVND (reference sequence). V was pared by 4 bases and J by 2 bases, with 9 bases between. Here the CDR3 reads CASSTRPAYEQYF. CDR3 nucleotides: TGTGCCAGTAGTACACGCCCAGCCTACGAGCAGTACTTC.

This clone was counted between two and nine times. The chain combines TRBV6-4 with TRBJ1-1, with 7 bases fitting TRBD1. This CDR3 contains 15 residues. The V gene end was trimmed by 4 bases and the J gene end by 0 bases; junction bases not matched to a gene: 5. In germline, CDR1 is MRHNA, CDR2 SNTAGT. The CDR3 spells CASSVTGQLNTEAFF. CDR3 DNA: TGTGCCAGCAGTGTCACGGGACAGTTGAACACTGAAGCTTTCTTT.

The chain links TRBV7-2 to TRBJ2-1, with TRBD1 matching 9 bases. J lost 8 bases, V lost 3 bases, and 11 bases had no gene match. There are 16 residues in the CDR3. Germline CDR1 reads SGHTA; CDR2 reads FQGNSA. The CDR3, as DNA: TGTGCCAGCAGCTTGTCCGGGACAGGGACTTGGGATGAGCAGTTCTTC. It translates to CASSLSGTGTWDEQFF.

The chain combines TRBV25-1 with TRBJ1-4, with 7 nucleotides matching TRBD1. There are 15 residues in the CDR3. The J segment lost 8 bases and the V segment lost 5 bases, leaving 11 bases of the junction unmatched. CDR1 is MGHDK and CDR2 is SYGVNS in the germline V gene. The CDR3 loop reads CASSKDRDPREKLFF. The CDR3 coding sequence is TGTGCCAGCAGTAAAGACAGGGACCCTCGAGAAAAACTGTTTTTT.

V is TRBV9 and J is TRBJ1-2; 9 nucleotides align to TRBD1. Germline values: CDR1 SGDLS, CDR2 YYNGEE. CDR3 size: 13 residues. Trimming at V came to 3 bases and at J to 5 bases, leaving 2 bases not matched to a gene. This CDR3 is CASSGTGDYGYTF. For the CDR3, the DNA is TGTGCCAGCAGCGGGACAGGGGATTATGGCTACACCTTC. Full variable domain (outside the CDR3, taken from reference TRBV9 and TRBJ1-2): DSGVTQTPKHLITATGQRVTLRCSPRSGDLSVYWYQQSLDQGLQFLIQYYNGEERAKGNILERFSAQQFPDLHSELNLSSLELGDSALYFCASSGTGDYGYTFGSGTRLTVV.

Written as DNA, the CDR3 is TGTGCCAGCCAGAAACCCGGGACAGGGCCCTACAATGAGCAGTTCTTC. It yields the protein CASQKPGTGPYNEQFF. The V gene is TRBV19, the J gene TRBJ2-1, with 9 bases identical to TRBD1. Germline CDR1 and CDR2: LNHDA and SQIVND (reference sequence). V dropped 9 bases and J dropped 2; count of bases not matched to a gene: 11. The CDR3 sequence is 16 residues long.

The chain couples TRBV7-8 to TRBJ1-1; maybe TRBD1 (5 bases). This CDR3 is 14 amino acids long. The ends were cut back, 3 bases at V and 2 bases at J, with 10 bases in the middle. The germline V gene has CDR1 SGHVS and CDR2 FQNEAQ. CDR3 residues: CASSFQGLNTEAFF. CDR3 DNA: TGTGCCAGCAGCTTCCAGGGACTCAACACTGAAGCTTTCTTT.

V is TRBV7-9 and J is TRBJ2-3; D possibly corresponds to TRBD1 (6 bases). This CDR3 has 15 residues. Trimming pared 5 bases from V and 3 bases from J, leaving 15 bases between. CDR1 is SEHNR and CDR2 is FQNEAQ in the germline V gene (reference sequence). CDR3 DNA: TGTGCCAGCAGCAGATCCGGGACATCGACAGATACGCAGTATTTT. Its protein is CASSRSGTSTDTQYF.

J is TRBJ2-1 and V is TRBV7-9; TRBD2 is a possible D gene (5 bases). CDR1 and CDR2 (germline): SEHNR, FQNEAQ (reference sequence). V lost 1 base to trimming and J lost 12 bases, with 16 bases between them. The CDR3 sequence is 14 residues long. The CDR3 DNA reads TGTGCCAGCAGCTTAGTTTCTCTGAGCGGCTGGCAGTTCTTC. This translates into CASSLVSLSGWQFF. The entire variable domain, with the rest obtained from reference TRBV7-9 and TRBJ2-1, is as follows: DTGVSQNPRHKITKRGQNVTFRCDPISEHNRLYWYRQTLGQGPEFLTYFQNEAQLEKSRLLSDRFSAERPKGSFSTLEIQRTEQGDSAMYLCASSLVSLSGWQFFGPGTRLTVL.

The gene calls are TRBV19 and TRBJ2-7, with 8 bases lining up with TRBD2. The CDR3 extends over 15 amino acids. V lost 1 base to trimming and J lost 2 bases; unmatched junction nucleotides: 4. Germline V gene sequence: CDR1 LNHDA, CDR2 SQIVND (reference sequence). The CDR3 is CASSIASGSPYEQYF. As DNA, the CDR3 is TGTGCCAGTAGTATAGCAAGCGGGAGTCCCTACGAGCAGTACTTC.

This CDR3 reads CASSQATGTERGYTF. The DNA of the CDR3 is TGTGCCAGCAGCCAAGCGACCGGGACAGAGCGTGGCTACACCTTC. The J gene is TRBJ1-2, the V gene TRBV3-1 (or the pseudogene TRBV3-2); 7 nucleotides line up with TRBD1. Germline assignment: CDR1 LGHDT and CDR2 YNNKEL (reference sequence). The CDR3 runs 15 residues. Losses at the gene ends were 1 base for V and 7 bases for J; bases not matched to a gene: 9.

CDR3 protein: CASSHRDDRGQVDTGELFF. CDR3 sequence (DNA): TGCGCCAGCAGCCACCGAGACGACAGGGGGCAAGTGGACACCGGGGAGCTGTTTTTT. The rearrangement links TRBV4-1 to TRBJ2-2, with 10 nucleotides matching TRBD1. The length of the CDR3 is 19 residues. Germline V gives CDR1 MGHRA, CDR2 YSYEKL. With V trimmed by 3 bases and J by 3 bases, 13 bases remained unmatched.

The chain couples TRBV12-5 to TRBJ2-7, with a weak D call TRBD2 (5 bases). Germline V gives CDR1 LGHNT, CDR2 FRNRAP. V was shortened by 8 bases and J by 1 base, with 9 bases between the two germline ends. The CDR3 covers 12 residues. CDR3 in DNA: TGTGCTAGTCGGGGTAGGTCCTACGAGCAGTACTTC. It codes for CASRGRSYEQYF.

The chain carries TRBV3-1 (or the pseudogene TRBV3-2) and TRBJ2-1; D is uncertain. The germline V gene has CDR1 LGHDT and CDR2 YNNKEL (reference sequence). This CDR3 contains 13 residues. Trimming cost V 0 bases and J 6 bases, with 6 bases left between them. This chain's CDR3 is CASSQDWPNEQFF. CDR3 DNA sequence: TGTGCCAGCAGCCAAGATTGGCCCAATGAGCAGTTCTTC.

The chain couples TRBV27 to TRBJ2-1; TRBD1 is a possible D gene (6 bases). The CDR3 extends over 16 amino acids. Germline V gene lookup returns CDR1 MNHEY and CDR2 SMNVEV (reference sequence). The ends were cut back, 2 bases at V and 2 bases at J, with 13 bases in the middle. CDR3 in DNA: TGTGCCAGCAGTTTACAACCCGACAGGCCCTACAATGAGCAGTTCTTC. Amino acids: CASSLQPDRPYNEQFF.

The chain carries TRBV2 and TRBJ2-1; perhaps TRBD1 as D (5 bases). Germline V gene lookup returns CDR1 SNHLY and CDR2 FYNNEI. V lost 6 bases to trimming and J lost 2 bases, with 11 bases between them. CDR3 length: 14 residues. The CDR3 DNA is TGTGCCAGCAGGGGGCCAGTCCCCTACAATGAGCAGTTCTTC. It specifies CASRGPVPYNEQFF.

There are a few counts of this clone. The genes are TRBV7-3 and TRBJ1-6; 7 positions match TRBD1. CDR1 and CDR2 (germline): SGHTA, FQGTGA. After removal of 6 bases from V and 10 bases from J, the junction contained 9 bases not matched to a gene. There are 14 residues in the CDR3. Here the CDR3 DNA reads TGTGCCAGCAGTACCGGGACAGACTCCTCACCCCTCCACTTT. Protein: CASSTGTDSSPLHF.

The table lists this clone with a count of one. The V call is TRBV6-1, the J call TRBJ1-4, with a possible D match to TRBD1 (5 bases). V was trimmed by 3 bases and J by 7 bases, leaving 18 bases between them. Germline CDR1 reads MNHNS; CDR2 reads SASEGT. This CDR3 has 16 residues. CDR3 bases: TGTGCCAGCAGTGATTTGTTTCAGGGAAGAAGTGAAAAACTGTTTTTT. Protein sequence: CASSDLFQGRSEKLFF.

This clone was observed a few times. V and J are TRBV10-3 and TRBJ1-1; 11 nucleotides line up with TRBD1. The J segment lost 1 base and the V segment lost 3 bases, leaving 10 bases of the junction unmatched. The germline V gene has CDR1 ENHRY and CDR2 SYGVKD. This CDR3 spans 18 amino acids. The CDR3 loop is CAISDLSGQGAGNTEAFF. The CDR3 DNA follows: TGTGCCATCAGTGACCTTTCCGGACAGGGGGCGGGGAACACTGAAGCTTTCTTT.

The chain is built from TRBV7-2 and TRBJ1-5; 7 bases fit TRBD1. The ends lost 5 bases at V and 7 bases at J; junction bases unmatched: 8. The CDR3 sequence is 14 residues long. Germline V gene sequence: CDR1 SGHTA, CDR2 FQGNSA. The CDR3 DNA is TGTGCCAGCAGCACACGACAGGGCGGGCAGCCCCAGCATTTT. This translates into CASSTRQGGQPQHF. Variable domain in full (rest from reference TRBV7-2 and TRBJ1-5): GAGVSQSPSNKVTEKGKDVELRCDPISGHTALYWYRQSLGQGLEFLIYFQGNSAPDKSGLPSDRFSAERTGGSVSTLTIQRTQQEDSAVYLCASSTRQGGQPQHFGDGTRLSIL.

V usage is TRBV3-1 (or the pseudogene TRBV3-2) and J usage is TRBJ2-5; D is uncertain. The CDR3 runs 14 residues. Germline V CDR1 and CDR2: LGHDT, YNNKEL (reference sequence). V gave up 1 base and J gave up 1 base, with 7 bases separating them. For the CDR3, the DNA is TGTGCCAGCAGCCAAGGTGGCAGCCAAGAGACCCAGTACTTC. Amino acids: CASSQGGSQETQYF.

The chain employs TRBV4-1 and TRBJ2-7; D perhaps matches TRBD2 (5 bases). Germline CDR1 reads MGHRA; CDR2 reads YSYEKL. CDR3 length: 13 amino acids. The V end was cut by 1 base, the J end by 4 bases, with 8 bases between. CDR3 sequence: CASSQGREYEQYF. In nucleotides, the CDR3 is TGCGCCAGCAGCCAAGGACGGGAATACGAGCAGTACTTC.

The rearrangement joins TRBV5-1 to TRBJ2-5, with 7 bases that match TRBD1. CDR3 length: 15 residues. The germline gives CDR1 SGHRS, CDR2 YFSETQ. V dropped 4 bases and J dropped 1; count of bases not matched to a gene: 7. CDR3 residues: CASSRTGAPQETQYF. The CDR3 nucleotides are TGCGCCAGCAGCCGCACAGGGGCCCCCCAAGAGACCCAGTACTTC.

The chain has TRBV7-9 and TRBJ1-2; D is possibly TRBD1 (6 bases). V was cut by 4 bases and J by 6 bases, with 18 bases left in between. CDR1 SEHNR and CDR2 FQNEAQ come from the germline V gene (reference sequence). CDR3 length: 15 residues. CDR3 bases: TGTGCCAGCAGCTCAGGGACGAACAGGGTACATGGCTACACCTTC. This encodes CASSSGTNRVHGYTF.